This TCR beta chain was sequenced during a study of T cell responses to AZD1222 COVID-19 vaccine. Germline CDR1 and CDR2: SGHRS and YFSETQ. The CDR3 spans 16 residues. V lost 0 bases, J lost 0 bases, and 4 bases stayed unmatched. The data were produced by immunoSEQ multiplex PCR, yet TCRdb's version contains in-frame clones alone and is incomplete. Here the sample spans about 180,000 clones, 85% to 90% being singletons. The TCR originated in an adult in good health. The source material was peripheral blood, sampled on day 0 of AZD1222 vaccination. The chain links TRBV5-1 to TRBJ1-1; TRBD1 matches 8 bases. The CDR3 coding sequence is TGCGCCAGCAGCTTGGGGTTGGACAGGGTGAACACTGAAGCTTTCTTT. It yields the protein CASSLGLDRVNTEAFF.